This T cell receptor beta chain was recorded in a study of T-cell memory formation after mild COVID-19. TCRdb called the 5' RACE reads again in MiXCR, with one record for every CDR3 protein. The sample has roughly 350,000 distinct CDR3 sequences; roughly 15% are singletons. The receptor comes from a man aged 18 to 35 who had mild COVID-19 (a few samples of this study predate the infection). Cell type and time point are not known. Sequenced input: PBMCs or a T cell subset sorted from them (not recorded which).

DNA for the CDR3: TGTGCCAGCAGCTACACAGGGACAAATGAGCAGTTCTTC. Encoded protein: CASSYTGTNEQFF. This chain links TRBV3-1 with TRBJ2-1; a weak D match, TRBD1 (6 bases). The germline V gene encodes CDR1 LGHDT and CDR2 YNNKEL (reference sequence). The CDR3 is 13 amino acids. Trimming shortened V by 5 bases and J by 7 bases, and 12 bases separated the two germline ends.